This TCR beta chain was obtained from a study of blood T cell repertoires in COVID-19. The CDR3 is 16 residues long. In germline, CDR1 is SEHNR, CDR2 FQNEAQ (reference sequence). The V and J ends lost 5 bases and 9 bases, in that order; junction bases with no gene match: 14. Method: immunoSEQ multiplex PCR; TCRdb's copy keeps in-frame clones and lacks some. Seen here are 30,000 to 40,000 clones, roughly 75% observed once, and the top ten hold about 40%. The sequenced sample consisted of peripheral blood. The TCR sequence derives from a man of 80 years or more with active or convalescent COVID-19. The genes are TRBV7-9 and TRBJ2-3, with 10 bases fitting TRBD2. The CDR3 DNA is TGTGCCAGCAGCCCAATCGGGCTAGCGGGAGTCGGCACGCAGTATTTT. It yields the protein CASSPIGLAGVGTQYF. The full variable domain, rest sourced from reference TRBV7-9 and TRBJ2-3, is DTGVSQNPRHKITKRGQNVTFRCDPISEHNRLYWYRQTLGQGPEFLTYFQNEAQLEKSRLLSDRFSAERPKGSFSTLEIQRTEQGDSAMYLCASSPIGLAGVGTQYFGPGTRLTVL.